Following are 17 T cell receptor beta chains from one sample sequenced in a study of PD-1 blockade in classical Hodgkin lymphoma. Exposure to brentuximab vedotin varied, and each patient had relapsed following autologous stem cell transplantation. Assay: immunoSEQ multiplex PCR; the TCRdb copy retains only in-frame clones and omits some. The data hold 120,000 to 150,000 clones, with 78% observed a single time. The source was peripheral blood mononuclear cells (PBMCs), collected before the second cycle of nivolumab. Every receptor here comes from a human donor with classical Hodgkin lymphoma.

The chain joins TRBV5-4 to TRBJ1-2, with D possibly TRBD1 on 5 matching bases. CDR1 is SGHNT and CDR2 is YYREEE in the germline V gene (reference sequence). Trimming pared 4 bases from V and 4 bases from J, leaving 17 bases between. This CDR3 is built from 15 residues. The CDR3: CASSRPPVDIYGYTF. CDR3 DNA sequence: TGTGCCAGCAGCCGACCCCCTGTGGACATCTATGGCTACACCTTC. Full variable domain (missing parts from reference TRBV5-4 and TRBJ1-2): ETGVTQSPTHLIKTRGQQVTLRCSSQSGHNTVSWYQQALGQGPQFIFQYYREEENGRGNFPPRFSGLQFPNYSSELNVNALELDDSALYLCASSRPPVDIYGYTFGSGTRLTVV.

This chain joins TRBV7-3 and TRBJ2-1; 11 bases agree with TRBD2. Trimming took 4 bases from V and 2 from J; bases not matched to a gene: 4. Germline V lookup: CDR1 SGHTA, CDR2 FQGTGA. This CDR3 comprises 16 residues. The CDR3 coding sequence is TGTGCCAGCAGCTCCCTACTAGCGGGGGCCTACAATGAGCAGTTCTTC. It codes for CASSSLLAGAYNEQFF.

The genes are TRBV15 and TRBJ2-5; 8 nucleotides align to TRBD1. The germline V gene has CDR1 LNHNV and CDR2 YYDKDF (reference sequence). This CDR3 region has 12 residues. Unmatched junction bases numbered 3, after V lost 3 bases and J lost 9 bases. CDR3 amino acids: CATSRAGGAQYF. For the CDR3, the DNA is TGTGCCACCAGCAGGGCAGGGGGCGCCCAGTACTTC.

The chain has TRBV11-2 and TRBJ2-2; 8 bases line up with TRBD1. V gave up 5 bases and J gave up 1 base; unmatched junction bases: 12. Germline V gives CDR1 SGHAT, CDR2 FQNNGV. The length of the CDR3 is 18 residues. CDR3 residues: CASSQRVLGTGNTGELFF. Here the CDR3 DNA reads TGTGCCAGCAGCCAAAGGGTTTTAGGGACAGGGAACACCGGGGAGCTGTTTTTT.

On this clone itself: A much larger clone lies a single base off, so this may be a read error. This specimen includes other DNA sequences encoding the same CDR3. The rearrangement uses TRBV7-3 and TRBJ1-1, with no clear D. The V end was cut by 0 bases, the J end by 1 base, with 3 bases between. Germline V gene sequence: CDR1 SGHTA, CDR2 FQGTGA. CDR3 length: 13 amino acids. The CDR3 DNA is TGTGCCAGCAGCTTAACAGCGAACACTGAAGCTTTCTTT. Its translation: CASSLTANTEAFF.

This clone was recorded once. The CDR3 DNA reads as TGTGCCAGCAGTTTACAAAGCGGGGGGGCTGGTACGCAGTATTTT. Translated: CASSLQSGGAGTQYF. The chain carries TRBV7-2 and TRBJ2-3, with 10 positions matching TRBD2. The V gene's germline CDR1 is SGHTA and CDR2 FQGNSA. Losses at the gene ends were 6 bases for V and 8 bases for J; bases not matched to a gene: 11. The CDR3 runs 15 residues.

The chain employs TRBV7-2 and TRBJ2-3; D remains ambiguous. This CDR3 region has 16 residues. From germline, CDR1 is SGHTA and CDR2 FQGNSA. Trimming stripped 1 base from V and 0 bases from J, with 11 bases between. The DNA for the CDR3 is TGTGCCAGCAGCTTAGTGGCCGCTCTTAGCACAGATACGCAGTATTTT. Its protein is CASSLVAALSTDTQYF. Drawing the rest from reference TRBV7-2 and TRBJ2-3, the complete variable domain is GAGVSQSPSNKVTEKGKDVELRCDPISGHTALYWYRQSLGQGLEFLIYFQGNSAPDKSGLPSDRFSAERTGGSVSTLTIQRTQQEDSAVYLCASSLVAALSTDTQYFGPGTRLTVL.

The chain couples TRBV19 to TRBJ1-2, with D possibly matching TRBD1 (5 bases). Trimming removed 5 bases from V and 4 bases from J, with 11 bases in between. This CDR3 has 13 amino acids. Germline V gene data show CDR1 as LNHDA and CDR2 as SQIVND (reference sequence). The CDR3 nucleotides read TGTGCCAGTAGTTACGAGGGGACCTATGGCTACACCTTC. Amino acids: CASSYEGTYGYTF.

V is TRBV9 and J is TRBJ2-1; 13 positions agree with TRBD2. The germline V gene encodes CDR1 SGDLS and CDR2 YYNGEE. V dropped 0 bases and J dropped 7; count of bases not matched to a gene: 13. CDR3 size: 19 residues. The CDR3 protein is CASSVDPRGLAGALNEQFF. CDR3 bases: TGTGCCAGCAGCGTAGATCCTCGCGGACTAGCGGGAGCTTTGAATGAGCAGTTCTTC.

This clone showed up just once. This sequence joins TRBV5-6 and TRBJ2-3; D is ambiguous. Germline V gene data show CDR1 as SGHDT and CDR2 as YYEEEE. The CDR3 sequence is 13 residues long. V shed 1 base and J shed 2 bases, with 5 bases lying between them. The CDR3 reads CASSLPATDTQYF. The DNA for the CDR3 is TGTGCCAGCAGCTTGCCAGCCACAGATACGCAGTATTTT.

For the CDR3, the DNA is TGTGCCAGCTCACCGACCGGGACAAGCGGAAACACCATATATTTT. It yields the protein CASSPTGTSGNTIYF. The genes are TRBV18 and TRBJ1-3; D possibly corresponds to TRBD1 (6 bases). Germline-derived CDR1 and CDR2 are KGHSH and LQKENI. V lost 3 bases and J lost 4, with 13 bases in between. This CDR3 comprises 15 residues.

This clone was seen more than once but under ten times. The chain recombines TRBV19 with TRBJ1-1; 7 positions agree with TRBD1. Per the germline V gene, CDR1 is LNHDA and CDR2 is SQIVND (reference sequence). The CDR3 contains 15 residues. Trimming took 5 bases from V and 11 from J; bases not matched to a gene: 17. The CDR3 region is CASSFLLDREVGAFF. Here the CDR3 DNA reads TGTGCCAGTAGTTTTCTCCTCGACAGGGAAGTGGGTGCTTTCTTT.

The V and J genes are TRBV7-3 and TRBJ2-1, with D perhaps TRBD1 (7 bases). The V end was cut by 5 bases, the J end by 10 bases, with 24 bases between. The CDR3 is 16 residues long. Germline CDR1 and CDR2: SGHTA and FQGTGA. CDR3: CASSPRGDRAMLEQFF. DNA of the CDR3: TGTGCCAGCAGCCCCAGGGGGGACAGAGCTATGTTAGAGCAGTTCTTC.

CDR3 sequence: CASSFGYQPQHF. For the CDR3, the DNA is TGTGCCAGTAGTTTCGGCTATCAGCCCCAGCATTTT. The V and J genes are TRBV19 and TRBJ1-5; D gene ambiguous. In germline, CDR1 is LNHDA, CDR2 SQIVND (reference sequence). Trimming took 5 bases from V and 5 from J, leaving 7 bases between them. The CDR3 has 12 residues.

In this sample, this clone turned up once. The chain uses TRBV6-1 and TRBJ1-1; tentative D call: TRBD1 (5 bases). V was cut by 9 bases and J by 0 bases, with 11 bases left in between. The CDR3 contains 13 residues. The V gene's germline CDR1 is MNHNS and CDR2 SASEGT. The CDR3 nucleotides are TGTGCCAGTACGGGACCCGTGAACACTGAAGCTTTCTTT. Its protein is CASTGPVNTEAFF.

To note about this clone: A junction boundary mismatches the germline segment, possibly from a read error. V gene TRBV6-5 combines with J gene TRBJ2-3; maybe TRBD2 (6 bases). Germline V gives CDR1 MNHEY, CDR2 SVGAGI. CDR3 size: 15 residues. As DNA, the CDR3 is TGTGCCGGCAGCCGGGACTCTATGCGCACAGATACGCAGTATTTT. Translated, it gives CAGSRDSMRTDTQYF.

This rearrangement joins TRBV29-1 to TRBJ1-2, with 8 bases fitting TRBD1. CDR3 size: 18 residues. Germline trimming cut 3 bases from V and 0 bases from J; bases unmatched to any gene: 15. CDR1 is SQVTM and CDR2 is ANQGSEA in the germline V gene. The chain's CDR3 is CSVDSWGQAYVSNYGYTF. CDR3 DNA: TGCAGCGTTGATTCCTGGGGACAGGCATACGTTTCTAACTATGGCTACACCTTC. Full variable domain (missing parts from reference TRBV29-1 and TRBJ1-2): SAVISQKPSRDICQRGTSLTIQCQVDSQVTMMFWYRQQPGQSLTLIATANQGSEATYESGFVIDKFPISRPNLTFSTLTVSNMSPEDSSIYLCSVDSWGQAYVSNYGYTFGSGTRLTVV.